This T cell receptor (beta chain) was recovered during a study of identical twins. Findings of the study overall: The study reached conclusions through statistical analysis that was cross-sectional, not following the same donors.

The cDNA had a unique molecular identifier and a template-switch universal primer site. Using its own MiXCR run on the 5' RACE reads, TCRdb lists one record per CDR3 protein. The table lists more than 200,000 distinct CDR3 sequences, around 10% of them singletons. This clonotype occurred many times. Its target is not known. This CDR3 is 14 amino acids long. The V and J ends lost 0 bases and 5 bases respectively, with 12 bases between them. Germline CDR1 and CDR2: SGDLS and YYNGEE. Healthy Caucasians made up all donors. The chain has TRBV9 and TRBJ2-7; D is unresolved. The specimen sequenced was memory (CD45RO+) T cells sorted from blood. The TCR was taken from a young woman in good health. CDR3 region: CASSVAPVVDEQYF. The CDR3 DNA reads TGTGCCAGCAGCGTAGCCCCCGTAGTCGACGAGCAGTACTTC.